The 14 T cell receptor beta chains presented below share a single source sample, sequenced in a study of Tregs in tolerant kidney transplant recipients. Related graft donors supplied nonmyeloablative bone marrow transplants, and mixed chimerism was transient. Clones were sequenced by immunoSEQ multiplex PCR, and TCRdb holds only the in-frame ones, with some missing. The sample lists tens of thousands of clones, approximately 94% seen once, with around 1.6% in the top ten. The sequencing used CD4+ T cells from blood (PBMCs), collected 12 months after the transplant. These receptors all stem from a human patient who received a combined kidney and bone marrow transplant. These T cells may partly come from the graft donor.

The J gene is TRBJ2-2, the V gene TRBV29-1, with D possibly matching TRBD2 (7 bases). The CDR3 consists of 14 residues. Germline CDR1 SQVTM, CDR2 ANQGSEA. Trimming pared 3 bases from V and 4 bases from J, leaving 12 bases between. The DNA for the CDR3 is TGCAGCGTTGATCCGGGGGGCGCCACCGGGGAGCTGTTTTTT. The encoded protein is CSVDPGGATGELFF.

The chain carries TRBV30 and TRBJ1-2; tentative D call: TRBD1 (5 bases). The germline V gene has CDR1 GTSNPN and CDR2 SVGIG (reference sequence). Trimming stripped 4 bases from V and 7 bases from J, with 19 bases between. The CDR3 spans 14 residues. CDR3 sequence (DNA): TGTGCCTGGAACCGGGACTTTACGATGGGTGGCTACACCTTC. Protein product: CAWNRDFTMGGYTF.

This rearrangement joins TRBV5-8 to TRBJ2-3; the D gene is possibly TRBD1 (8 bases). There are 15 residues in the CDR3. Germline V gives CDR1 SGHTS, CDR2 YDEGEE. V gave up 0 bases and J gave up 4 bases, with 12 bases separating them. CDR3 in amino acids: CASSLGQGRADTQYF. CDR3 nucleotides: TGTGCCAGCAGCTTGGGACAGGGGAGGGCAGATACGCAGTATTTT.

This clone was counted a single time. The V and J genes are TRBV19 and TRBJ1-1; tentative D call: TRBD1 (6 bases). This CDR3 has 12 residues. From germline, CDR1 is LNHDA and CDR2 SQIVND (reference sequence). Trimming left V 4 bases short and J 6 bases short, with 9 bases between. The CDR3 region is CASSNREAEAFF. The CDR3 DNA follows: TGTGCCAGTAGTAACAGGGAAGCTGAAGCTTTCTTT.

V usage is TRBV4-1 and J usage is TRBJ2-2, with D possibly matching TRBD2 (6 bases). Trimming took 5 bases from V and 4 from J, leaving 11 bases between them. Germline V gene data show CDR1 as MGHRA and CDR2 as YSYEKL. The CDR3 is made up of 14 amino acids. As DNA, the CDR3 is TGCGCCAGCAGCTACCCGGGAGTCACCGGGGAGCTGTTTTTT. Amino acid sequence: CASSYPGVTGELFF.

This rearrangement joins TRBV9 to TRBJ2-3; TRBD2 matches at 7 bases. Germline CDR1 is SGDLS and CDR2 is YYNGEE. The trim removed 0 bases at V and 6 bases at J, leaving 7 bases unmatched. CDR3 length equals 15 residues. CDR3 in amino acids: CASSVEGLAADTQYF. As DNA, the CDR3 is TGTGCCAGCAGCGTAGAGGGGCTAGCGGCGGATACGCAGTATTTT.

The V gene is TRBV10-3, the J gene TRBJ2-3; 7 bases fit TRBD1. Looked up from germline, CDR1 is ENHRY and CDR2 is SYGVKD. Unmatched junction bases numbered 10, after V lost 10 bases and J lost 3 bases. CDR3 size: 14 residues. Here the CDR3 reads CATVDRDDTDTQYF. As DNA, the CDR3 is TGTGCCACCGTAGACAGGGATGATACAGATACGCAGTATTTT.

The chain has TRBV11-3 and TRBJ2-1, with D tentatively TRBD2 (6 bases). The CDR3 contains 16 residues. The V gene's germline CDR1 is SGHNT and CDR2 YENEEA. The V gene lost 7 bases and the J gene lost 4 bases, with 20 bases spanning the gap. Written as DNA, the CDR3 is TGTGCCAGCACTCCATGGGTCGGGAGAGTTTACAATGAGCAGTTCTTC. Protein: CASTPWVGRVYNEQFF.

CDR3 in amino acids: CASSLRTGFQTQYF. For the CDR3, the DNA is TGTGCCAGCAGCTTGAGAACAGGCTTCCAGACCCAGTACTTC. The chain has TRBV5-4 and TRBJ2-5; TRBD1 might be the D (5 bases). The CDR3 totals 14 residues. Trimming left V 1 base short and J 6 bases short, with 13 bases between. Germline CDR1 SGHNT, CDR2 YYREEE (reference sequence).

V and J are TRBV11-3 and TRBJ2-1; TRBD2 aligns across 8 bases. With V trimmed by 4 bases and J by 6 bases, 8 bases remained unmatched. The CDR3 covers 15 residues. Per germline, CDR1 SGHNT and CDR2 YENEEA. CDR3 loop: CASSWQGLGTNEQFF. CDR3 nucleotide sequence: TGTGCCAGCAGCTGGCAGGGACTAGGTACCAATGAGCAGTTCTTC.

The V call is TRBV5-1, the J call TRBJ2-5; 8 bases are a match to TRBD1. This CDR3 has 13 amino acids. From germline, CDR1 is SGHRS and CDR2 YFSETQ. The J segment lost 2 bases and the V segment lost 4 bases, leaving 1 base of the junction unmatched. CDR3 sequence reads: CASSGQGQETQYF. CDR3 sequence (DNA): TGCGCCAGCAGCGGACAGGGACAAGAGACCCAGTACTTC.

J is TRBJ2-3 and V is TRBV10-3, with TRBD1 as a possible D gene (6 bases). Per germline, CDR1 ENHRY and CDR2 SYGVKD. The CDR3 runs to 18 residues. V was cut by 5 bases and J by 0 bases, with 21 bases left in between. CDR3: CAISRQAPSPGSTDTQYF. Written as DNA, the CDR3 is TGTGCCATCAGTAGACAGGCCCCCTCACCCGGGAGCACAGATACGCAGTATTTT.

The chain couples TRBV7-9 to TRBJ2-3; perhaps TRBD2 as D (6 bases). The CDR3 consists of 14 residues. V was cut by 1 base and J by 6 bases, with 11 bases left in between. Looked up from germline, CDR1 is SEHNR and CDR2 is FQNEAQ (reference sequence). As DNA, the CDR3 is TGTGCCAGCAGCTTAGTTGGAGGGTTGGATACGCAGTATTTT. Protein sequence: CASSLVGGLDTQYF. The full variable domain, with the rest looked up from reference TRBV7-9 and TRBJ2-3, is DTGVSQNPRHKITKRGQNVTFRCDPISEHNRLYWYRQTLGQGPEFLTYFQNEAQLEKSRLLSDRFSAERPKGSFSTLEIQRTEQGDSAMYLCASSLVGGLDTQYFGPGTRLTVL.

The genes are TRBV9 and TRBJ2-2; TRBD2 is a possible D gene (6 bases). V shed 0 bases and J shed 0 bases, with 6 bases lying between them. Germline values: CDR1 SGDLS, CDR2 YYNGEE. The CDR3 is 15 amino acids. The CDR3 reads CASSVAGANTGELFF. The CDR3 DNA reads as TGTGCCAGCAGCGTAGCGGGAGCGAACACCGGGGAGCTGTTTTTT. Full variable domain (outside the CDR3, taken from reference TRBV9 and TRBJ2-2): DSGVTQTPKHLITATGQRVTLRCSPRSGDLSVYWYQQSLDQGLQFLIQYYNGEERAKGNILERFSAQQFPDLHSELNLSSLELGDSALYFCASSVAGANTGELFFGEGSRLTVL.